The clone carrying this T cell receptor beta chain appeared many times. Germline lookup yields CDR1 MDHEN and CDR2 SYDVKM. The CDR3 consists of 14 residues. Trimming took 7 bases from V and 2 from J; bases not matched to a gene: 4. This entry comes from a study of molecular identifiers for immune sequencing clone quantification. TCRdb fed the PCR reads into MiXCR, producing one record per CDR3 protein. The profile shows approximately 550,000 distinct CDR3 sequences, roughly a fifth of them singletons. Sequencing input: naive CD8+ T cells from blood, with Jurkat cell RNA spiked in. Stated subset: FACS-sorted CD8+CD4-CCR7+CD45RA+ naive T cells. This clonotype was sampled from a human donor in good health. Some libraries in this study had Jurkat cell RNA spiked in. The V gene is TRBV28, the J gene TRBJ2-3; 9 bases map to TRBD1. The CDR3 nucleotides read TGTGCCAGCAAGGGACAGGGAACCACAGATACGCAGTATTTT. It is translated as CASKGQGTTDTQYF.